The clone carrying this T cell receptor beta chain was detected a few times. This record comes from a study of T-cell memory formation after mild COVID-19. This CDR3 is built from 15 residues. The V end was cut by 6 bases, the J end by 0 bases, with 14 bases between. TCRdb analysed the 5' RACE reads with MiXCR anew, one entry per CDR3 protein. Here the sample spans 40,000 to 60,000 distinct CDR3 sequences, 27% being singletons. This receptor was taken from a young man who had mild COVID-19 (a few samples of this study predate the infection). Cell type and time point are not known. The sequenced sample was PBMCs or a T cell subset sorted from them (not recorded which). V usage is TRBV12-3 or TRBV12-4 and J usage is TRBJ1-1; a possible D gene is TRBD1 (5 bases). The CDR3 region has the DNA TGTGCCAGCAGGGGAACAGGTTCTATGAACACTGAAGCTTTCTTT. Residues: CASRGTGSMNTEAFF.